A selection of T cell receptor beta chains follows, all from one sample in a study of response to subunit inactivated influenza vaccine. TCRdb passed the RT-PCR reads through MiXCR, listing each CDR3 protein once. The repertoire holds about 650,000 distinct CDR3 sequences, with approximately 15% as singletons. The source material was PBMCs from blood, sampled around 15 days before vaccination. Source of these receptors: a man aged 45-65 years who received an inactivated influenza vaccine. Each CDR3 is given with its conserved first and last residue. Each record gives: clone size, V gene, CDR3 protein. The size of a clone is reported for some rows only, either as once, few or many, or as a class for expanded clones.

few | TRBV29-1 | CSSYKSGWPEAFF
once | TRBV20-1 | CSARDLQGGREQYF
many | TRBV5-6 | CASKGQGGADTQYF
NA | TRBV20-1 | CSARVRDDTEAFF
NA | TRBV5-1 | CASSPTAIAKNIQYF
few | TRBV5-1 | CASSPQRGVTYEQYF
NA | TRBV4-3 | CASSPRTDRYTDTQYF
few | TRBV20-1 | CSAREDGTGGYNEQFF
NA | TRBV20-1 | CSARDPRVPYEQYF
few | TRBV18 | CASSPDGYSNQPQHF
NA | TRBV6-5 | CASSYPGRSLPGEQYF
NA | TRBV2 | CASSDPGTSGGDSTGELFF
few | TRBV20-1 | CSARDTRVSGNTIYF
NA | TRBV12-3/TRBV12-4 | CASSPGGGPYEQYF
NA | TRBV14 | CASSLRLAVTYNEQFF
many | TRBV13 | CASSLDIQETQYF
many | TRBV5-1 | CASSLGSMSETQYF
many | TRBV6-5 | CASSYGASLLSGANVLTF
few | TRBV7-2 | CASSLFGTGGSSPLHF
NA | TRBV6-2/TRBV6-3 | CASSPPGQTLQYGYTF
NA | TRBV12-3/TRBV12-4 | CASSERRGGGEQYF
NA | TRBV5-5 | CASSLVGLASDEQYF
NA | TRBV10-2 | CASSEWGAGTGELFF
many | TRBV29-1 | CSASPRLAGRPNEQFF
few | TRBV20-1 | CSATVGGHGETQYF
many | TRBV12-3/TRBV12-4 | CASSRSGVNTGELFF
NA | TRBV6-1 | CASSEAGYYGYTF
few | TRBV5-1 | CASSLGTLAGLSYNEQFF
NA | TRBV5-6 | CASSSDPAGELFF
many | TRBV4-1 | CASSFTMVRGNQPQHF
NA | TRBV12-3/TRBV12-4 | CASSYRGANEQFF
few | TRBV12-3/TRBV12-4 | CASSFSESEAFF
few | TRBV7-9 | CASSLGTPTEIYGYTF
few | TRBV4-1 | CASSQEGRQGYEQYF
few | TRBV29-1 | CSVVAGVGYGYTF
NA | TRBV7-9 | CASSEIKGASGHEQYF
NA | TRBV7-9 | CASSFGQGGDSPLHF
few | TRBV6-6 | CASSPGTRYEQYF
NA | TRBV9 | CAPGAITQETQYF
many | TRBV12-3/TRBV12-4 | CASSQSGLQNEQYF
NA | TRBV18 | CASSPIGTDYEQYF
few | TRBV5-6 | CASSLWLAGAETQYF
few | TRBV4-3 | CASSQGLANNEQFF
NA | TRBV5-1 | CASSQGWGQAQAAQYF
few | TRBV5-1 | CASSLAAGTGGDEQYF